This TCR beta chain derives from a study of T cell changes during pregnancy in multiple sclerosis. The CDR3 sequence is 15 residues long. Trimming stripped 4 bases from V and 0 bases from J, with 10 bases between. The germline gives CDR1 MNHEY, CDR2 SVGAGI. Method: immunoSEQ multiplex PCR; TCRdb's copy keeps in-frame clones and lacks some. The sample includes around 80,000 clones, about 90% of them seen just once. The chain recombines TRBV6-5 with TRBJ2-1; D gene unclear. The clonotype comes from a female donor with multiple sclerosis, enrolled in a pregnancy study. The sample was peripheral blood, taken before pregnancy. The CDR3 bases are TGTGCCAGCAGTTCCACCCTAGGCTCCTACAATGAGCAGTTCTTC. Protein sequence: CASSSTLGSYNEQFF.